This TCR beta chain originates from a study of TIL therapy for anti-PD-1-resistant metastatic lung cancer. The immunoSEQ assay was v3. The assay was immunoSEQ multiplex PCR, and TCRdb's table has in-frame clones only and misses some. The repertoire includes tens of thousands of clones, around 68% of them detected once, and over 6.5% sits in the top ten. Trimming cost V 3 bases and J 5 bases, with 14 bases left between them. The germline gives CDR1 SGHRS, CDR2 YFSETQ. CDR3 length: 15 amino acids. This clone was found a few times. The time point here: pre-treatment sample, taken before nivolumab and TIL therapy.

The TCR was taken from a person between 30 and 79 years old with non-small cell lung cancer. This specimen consisted of blood, obtained at baseline. This chain links TRBV5-1 with TRBJ2-2; D is tentatively TRBD1 or TRBD2 (5 bases each). The CDR3 DNA follows: TGCGCCAGCAGCTATCGAGCAGGGAGAACCGGGGAGCTGTTTTTT. It codes for CASSYRAGRTGELFF.